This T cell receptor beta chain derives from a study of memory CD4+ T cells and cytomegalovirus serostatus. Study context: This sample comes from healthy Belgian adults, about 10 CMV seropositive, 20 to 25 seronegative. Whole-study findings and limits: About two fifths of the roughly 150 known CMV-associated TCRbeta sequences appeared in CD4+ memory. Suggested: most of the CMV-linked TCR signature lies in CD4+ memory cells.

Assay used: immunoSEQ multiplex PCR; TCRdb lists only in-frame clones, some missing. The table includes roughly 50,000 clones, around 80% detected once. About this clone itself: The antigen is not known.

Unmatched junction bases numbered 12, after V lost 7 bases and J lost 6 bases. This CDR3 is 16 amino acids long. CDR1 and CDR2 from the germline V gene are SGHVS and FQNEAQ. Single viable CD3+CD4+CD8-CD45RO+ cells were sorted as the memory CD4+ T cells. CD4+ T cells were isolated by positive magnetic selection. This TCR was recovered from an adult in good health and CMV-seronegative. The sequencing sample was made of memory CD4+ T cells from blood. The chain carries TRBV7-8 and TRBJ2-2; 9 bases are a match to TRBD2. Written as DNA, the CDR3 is TGTGCCAGCACCCGCGGGCTAGCGGGGAGTTCCGGGGAGCTGTTTTTT. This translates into CASTRGLAGSSGELFF.